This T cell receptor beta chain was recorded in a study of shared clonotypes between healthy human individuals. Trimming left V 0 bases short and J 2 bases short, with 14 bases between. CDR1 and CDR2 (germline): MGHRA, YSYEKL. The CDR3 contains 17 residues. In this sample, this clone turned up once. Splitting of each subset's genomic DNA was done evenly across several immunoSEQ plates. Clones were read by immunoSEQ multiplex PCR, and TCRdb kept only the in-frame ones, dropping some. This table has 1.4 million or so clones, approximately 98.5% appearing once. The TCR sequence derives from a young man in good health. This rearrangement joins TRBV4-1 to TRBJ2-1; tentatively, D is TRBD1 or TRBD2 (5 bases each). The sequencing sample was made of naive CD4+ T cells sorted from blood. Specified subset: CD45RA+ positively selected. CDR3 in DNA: TGCGCCAGCAGCCAAGATAGGGACGACGCGACCTACAATGAGCAGTTCTTC. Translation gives CASSQDRDDATYNEQFF.